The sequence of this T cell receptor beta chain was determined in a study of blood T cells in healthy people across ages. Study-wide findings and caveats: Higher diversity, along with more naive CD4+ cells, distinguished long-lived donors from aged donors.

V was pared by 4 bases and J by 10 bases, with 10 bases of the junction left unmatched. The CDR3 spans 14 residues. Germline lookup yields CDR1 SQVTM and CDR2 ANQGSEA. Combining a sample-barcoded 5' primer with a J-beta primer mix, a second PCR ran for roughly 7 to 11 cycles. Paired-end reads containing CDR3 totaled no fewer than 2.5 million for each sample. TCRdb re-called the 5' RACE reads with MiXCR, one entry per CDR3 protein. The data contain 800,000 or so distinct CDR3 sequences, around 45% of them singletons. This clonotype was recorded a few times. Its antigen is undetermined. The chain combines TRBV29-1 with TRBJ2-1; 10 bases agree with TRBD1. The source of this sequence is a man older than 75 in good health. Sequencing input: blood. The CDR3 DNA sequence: TGCAGCGTTGGCCCCCGGGACAGGGGTGAGGAGCAGTTCTTC. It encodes CSVGPRDRGEEQFF.